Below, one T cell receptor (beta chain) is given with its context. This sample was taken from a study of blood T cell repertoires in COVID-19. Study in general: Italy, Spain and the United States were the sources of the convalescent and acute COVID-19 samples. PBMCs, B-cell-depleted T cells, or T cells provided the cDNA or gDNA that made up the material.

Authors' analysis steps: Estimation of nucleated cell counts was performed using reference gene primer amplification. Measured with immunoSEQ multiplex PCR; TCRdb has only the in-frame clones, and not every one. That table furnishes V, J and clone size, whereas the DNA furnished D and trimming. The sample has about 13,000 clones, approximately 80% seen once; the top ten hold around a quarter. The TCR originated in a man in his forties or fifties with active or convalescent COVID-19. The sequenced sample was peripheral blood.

In DNA form, the CDR3 reads TGTGCCAGCAGCGCCTCAGGGGCAACCACCTACAATGAGCAGTTCTTC. This sequence encodes CASSASGATTYNEQFF. The rearrangement links TRBV7-2 to TRBJ2-1; D possibly corresponds to TRBD1 (6 bases). There are 16 residues in the CDR3. Looked up from germline, CDR1 is SGHTA and CDR2 is FQGNSA. V was trimmed by 5 bases and J by 2 bases, leaving 16 bases between them.